The clone carrying this T cell receptor beta chain was seen many times. MiXCR was run by TCRdb on the 5' RACE reads, yielding one entry per CDR3 protein. This table holds 25,000 or so distinct CDR3 sequences, 13% found once. This entry is derived from a study of neurological immune-mediated disorders. Time point described: technical triplicate 1. The CDR3 loop spans 16 amino acids. Looked up from germline, CDR1 is SGHTA and CDR2 is FQGNSA. Trimming removed 5 bases from V and 3 bases from J, with 18 bases in between. The gene calls are TRBV7-2 and TRBJ2-3; maybe TRBD1 (5 bases). The material sequenced was CD4+ T cells from blood. The sequence was obtained from a female donor with HTLV-1-associated myelopathy (HAM/TSP). DNA for the CDR3: TGTGCCAGCAGCCCCCGCTCTGGGGCAGGGACAGATACGCAGTATTTT. It yields the protein CASSPRSGAGTDTQYF.